This record looks at one TCR beta chain sequence and its context. The source of the sample is a study of Ad26.COV2.S vaccination and SARS-CoV-2 variants. Overall study context: The donor participated in the COV1001 trial, in its Ad26.COV2.S arm.

Noted treatment: over 15 received Ad26.COV2.S at low or high dose, single or two shots; roughly 5 received placebo; per-sample allocation not given. Samples analyzed were those drawn on day 63 after the first vaccine or placebo injection. Donation was by an adult aged 18-55 years who was in Boston. This table comes from immunoSEQ multiplex PCR, and its TCRdb copy is limited to in-frame clones, with some not included. The table lists about 330,000 clones, roughly nine tenths of them singletons. The CDR3 consists of 15 residues. The germline CDR1 and CDR2 sequences are LNHDA and SQIVND (reference sequence). Trimming at V came to 5 bases and at J to 4 bases, leaving 9 bases not matched to a gene.

Source: peripheral blood, taken in a trial of Ad26.COV2.S vaccine versus placebo. The chain recombines TRBV19 with TRBJ1-1; 8 bases agree with TRBD1. The receptor comes from a person aged 18-60 years who received the Ad26.COV2.S COVID-19 vaccine or a placebo. As DNA, the CDR3 is TGTGCCAGTAGTCCCGGGACAGGTGCTTCCACTGAAGCTTTCTTT. As protein: CASSPGTGASTEAFF.